The source of this T cell receptor beta chain is a study of T cell changes during pregnancy in multiple sclerosis. V lost 4 bases and J lost 6, with 11 bases in between. The germline V gene encodes CDR1 SGHNT and CDR2 YYREEE (reference sequence). This CDR3 contains 13 residues. Produced via immunoSEQ multiplex PCR; TCRdb's table is partial and in-frame only. The profile covers about 70,000 clones, with roughly nine tenths appearing a single time and roughly 2% taken by the ten largest. The receptor was derived from a female donor in good health, enrolled as a control in a pregnancy study. The sample consisted of peripheral blood, taken in the second trimester of pregnancy. The V call is TRBV5-4, the J call TRBJ2-1, with D unresolved. The CDR3 DNA sequence: TGTGCCAGCAGCCCCCCCTATATCAATGAGCAGTTCTTC. This sequence encodes CASSPPYINEQFF.